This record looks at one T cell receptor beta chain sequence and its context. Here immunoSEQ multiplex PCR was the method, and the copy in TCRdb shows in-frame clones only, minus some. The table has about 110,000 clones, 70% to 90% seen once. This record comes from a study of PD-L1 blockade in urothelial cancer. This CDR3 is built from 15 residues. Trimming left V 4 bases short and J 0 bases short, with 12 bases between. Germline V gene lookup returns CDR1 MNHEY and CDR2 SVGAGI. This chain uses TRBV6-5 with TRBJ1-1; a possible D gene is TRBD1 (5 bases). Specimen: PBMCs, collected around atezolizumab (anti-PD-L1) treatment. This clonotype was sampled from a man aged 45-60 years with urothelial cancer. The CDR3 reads CASSLRDVMNTEAFF. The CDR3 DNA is TGTGCCAGCAGTTTGCGGGACGTAATGAACACTGAAGCTTTCTTT.